The clone carrying this T cell receptor (beta chain) was detected only once. The data were obtained in a study of blood T cell repertoires in COVID-19. Study-wide background: The origin of the acute and convalescent COVID-19 samples was the United States, Italy and Spain. T cells, B-cell-depleted T cells, or PBMCs provided the cDNA or gDNA that served as material.

V lost 2 bases and J 5 bases, leaving 2 bases between the germline ends. This CDR3 contains 11 residues. Germline assignment: CDR1 MNHEY and CDR2 SVGAGI. TCRdb's copy holds only in-frame clones and misses some; the assay was immunoSEQ multiplex PCR. The table shows about 100,000 clones, with about 80% occurring only once. This rearrangement joins TRBV6-5 to TRBJ2-3; D remains unclear. Sample: peripheral blood. This sequence originates from a man between 65 and 85 years old with active or convalescent COVID-19. CDR3 protein: CASSYLDTQYF. The CDR3 DNA sequence: TGTGCCAGCAGTTACCTAGATACGCAGTATTTT.